This entry features one T cell receptor beta chain sequence. Its specificity is not known. The junction shows a germline mismatch at one end, possibly a read error. TCRdb reprocessed the 5' RACE reads with MiXCR, giving one entry per CDR3 protein. Found here are hundreds of thousands of distinct CDR3 sequences, more than 25% of them singletons; the top ten hold about 6.1%. The sample comes from a study of identical twins' blood T cells. Points from the study as a whole: Shared environment remains a possible cause of twin similarity.

Reared together, all three twin pairs probably met the same infectious agents and vaccines. Sample: PBMCs. This clonotype was obtained from a woman aged 18-49 years in good health.

The DNA for the CDR3 is TGTGCCAGCAGCGTGTCAGGGCCCCCCACTGAAACTTTCTTT. As protein: CASSVSGPPTETFF. The rearrangement joins TRBV9 to TRBJ1-1; a weak D match, TRBD1 (5 bases). The CDR3 is made up of 14 amino acids. The germline CDR1 and CDR2 sequences are SGDLS and YYNGEE. The full variable domain, with the rest looked up from reference TRBV9 and TRBJ1-1, is DSGVTQTPKHLITATGQRVTLRCSPRSGDLSVYWYQQSLDQGLQFLIQYYNGEERAKGNILERFSAQQFPDLHSELNLSSLELGDSALYFCASSVSGPPTETFFGQGTRLTVV.